These T cell receptor beta chains were read from a single sample in a study of T cell changes during pregnancy in multiple sclerosis. Sequencing used immunoSEQ multiplex PCR; TCRdb keeps in-frame clones, though not all of them. This table holds about 92,000 clones, 85% to 95% found once. Sequenced here: peripheral blood, sampled in the third trimester of pregnancy. The receptors originated from a female donor with multiple sclerosis, enrolled in a pregnancy study. The conserved cysteine and the conserved F or W are not part of the CDR3 here.

v_gene: TRBV19; j_gene: TRBJ2-3; CDR3aa: ASSIESAGSTDTQY
v_gene: TRBV10-3; j_gene: TRBJ1-2; CDR3aa: AIATGTADMGYT
v_gene: TRBV11-2; j_gene: TRBJ2-5; CDR3aa: ASSAGTGGATQY
v_gene: TRBV6-5; j_gene: TRBJ2-5; CDR3aa: ASSLSVQGLGETQY
v_gene: TRBV5-1; j_gene: TRBJ1-1; CDR3aa: ASSRLEGEAF
v_gene: TRBV6-5; j_gene: TRBJ2-2; CDR3aa: ASSSWTGTNTGELF
v_gene: TRBV28; j_gene: TRBJ2-1; CDR3aa: ASSSELGGRNEQF
v_gene: TRBV10-3; j_gene: TRBJ2-7; CDR3aa: AISKTGLSYEQY
v_gene: TRBV11-3; j_gene: TRBJ2-7; CDR3aa: ASSLDTGFEQY
v_gene: TRBV7-8; j_gene: TRBJ1-1; CDR3aa: ASSPGTGSGWEAF
v_gene: TRBV6-1; j_gene: TRBJ2-3; CDR3aa: ASIRQGLGDTQY
v_gene: TRBV5-1; j_gene: TRBJ2-1; CDR3aa: ASSEPSGRVNEQF
v_gene: TRBV14; j_gene: TRBJ2-3; CDR3aa: ASSQDIGVSVTDTQY
v_gene: TRBV6-1; j_gene: TRBJ1-5; CDR3aa: ASSEDQGEAQPQH
v_gene: TRBV29-1; j_gene: TRBJ2-1; CDR3aa: SVARDYYNEQF
v_gene: TRBV18; j_gene: TRBJ2-5; CDR3aa: ASSLAEGETQY
v_gene: TRBV18; j_gene: TRBJ1-4; CDR3aa: ASSQSRQGGLVVDEKLF
v_gene: TRBV9; j_gene: TRBJ2-1; CDR3aa: ASSVGSGFGKGLEQF
v_gene: TRBV4-1; j_gene: TRBJ2-7; CDR3aa: ASSLTGGSETYEQY